These T cell receptor beta chains were read from a single sample in a study of shared clonotypes between healthy human individuals. The method was immunoSEQ multiplex PCR; TCRdb's version includes in-frame clones alone and lacks a portion of them. The data show roughly 1,800,000 clones, with over 85% seen just once and more than 0.95% held by the top ten. The material sequenced was naive CD8+ T cells sorted from blood. The receptors shown here come from a man in his late teens or twenties in good health. CDR3s include the opening cysteine and the closing phenylalanine or tryptophan. The D gene is left open where the match is weak. Clone size is shown for a subset of rows, as once, few, many or a class of expanded clone.

d_call: NA; clone_size: once; v_call: TRBV7-9; j_call: TRBJ2-5; cdr3_nt: TGTGCCAGCAGCCCACCGGGACCTCAAGAGACCCAGTACTTC; cdr3_aa: CASSPPGPQETQYF
d_call: NA; clone_size: NA; v_call: TRBV4-3; j_call: TRBJ2-5; cdr3_nt: TGCGCCAGCAGCCCGCGCGAAGCAGGGAGAACGGAGACCCAGTACTTC; cdr3_aa: CASSPREAGRTETQYF
d_call: NA; clone_size: NA; v_call: TRBV19; j_call: TRBJ1-1; cdr3_nt: TGTGCCAGTAGTATTGTCAGCACGAACACTGAAGCTTTCTTT; cdr3_aa: CASSIVSTNTEAFF
d_call: NA; clone_size: NA; v_call: TRBV9; j_call: TRBJ1-2; cdr3_nt: TGTGCCAGCAGCGCGGGACTCCCGGGAGACTATGGCTACACCTTC; cdr3_aa: CASSAGLPGDYGYTF
d_call: NA; clone_size: NA; v_call: TRBV12-5; j_call: TRBJ2-2; cdr3_nt: TGTGCTAGTGGTTTGGTAAACACCGGGGAGCTGTTTTTT; cdr3_aa: CASGLVNTGELFF
d_call: NA; clone_size: NA; v_call: TRBV2; j_call: TRBJ2-2; cdr3_nt: TGTGCCAGCAGCGTGGGGCTAACGAACACCGGGGAGCTGTTTTTT; cdr3_aa: CASSVGLTNTGELFF
d_call: TRBD1; clone_size: NA; v_call: TRBV19; j_call: TRBJ1-5; cdr3_nt: TGTGCCAGTAGTGGTGAGAACAGGGGTCGGGATCAGCCCCAGCATTTT; cdr3_aa: CASSGENRGRDQPQHF
d_call: NA; clone_size: NA; v_call: TRBV7-9; j_call: TRBJ2-5; cdr3_nt: TGTGCCAGCAGCTTAGCGGGGGCTGGGGAGACCCAGTACTTC; cdr3_aa: CASSLAGAGETQYF
d_call: NA; clone_size: NA; v_call: TRBV4-1; j_call: TRBJ2-7; cdr3_nt: TGCGCCACTGGGACTGCGGGGACCTACGAGCAGTACTTC; cdr3_aa: CATGTAGTYEQYF
d_call: NA; clone_size: NA; v_call: TRBV5-4; j_call: TRBJ2-5; cdr3_nt: TGTGCCAGCAGCTTGGCGACAGGTTGGCAAGAGACCCAGTACTTC; cdr3_aa: CASSLATGWQETQYF
d_call: TRBD2; clone_size: NA; v_call: TRBV5-6; j_call: TRBJ2-7; cdr3_nt: TGTGCCAGCAGCCCGACTAGCGGTTACACCTACGAGCAGTACTTC; cdr3_aa: CASSPTSGYTYEQYF
d_call: NA; clone_size: NA; v_call: TRBV15; j_call: TRBJ1-5; cdr3_nt: TGTGCCACCAGCACTGGAGAAGATAGCAATCAGCCCCAGCATTTT; cdr3_aa: CATSTGEDSNQPQHF
d_call: TRBD2; clone_size: NA; v_call: TRBV4-2; j_call: TRBJ2-2; cdr3_nt: TGTGCCAGCAGCCAAGAGGTTCTAGCGGGGGGGCGACCCGGGGAGCTGTTTTTT; cdr3_aa: CASSQEVLAGGRPGELFF
d_call: TRBD2; clone_size: NA; v_call: TRBV5-8; j_call: TRBJ2-1; cdr3_nt: TGTGCCAGCAGTTCTTCCGGGACTACCCACAATGAGCAGTTCTTC; cdr3_aa: CASSSSGTTHNEQFF
d_call: TRBD2; clone_size: NA; v_call: TRBV9; j_call: TRBJ2-3; cdr3_nt: TGTGCCAGCAGCCGTACTAGCGGGGACGCAGATACGCAGTATTTT; cdr3_aa: CASSRTSGDADTQYF
d_call: NA; clone_size: NA; v_call: TRBV2; j_call: TRBJ1-5; cdr3_nt: TGTGCCAGCAGTCCCGGGACGGCTAGCAATCAGCCCCAGCATTTT; cdr3_aa: CASSPGTASNQPQHF